What follows is one TCR beta chain and its context. This sample is drawn from a study of T cell responses to AZD1222 COVID-19 vaccine. J lost 5 bases, V lost 5 bases, and 3 bases had no gene match. This CDR3 comprises 14 residues. CDR1 and CDR2 from the germline V gene are SGHTA and FQGTGA. Profiled with immunoSEQ multiplex PCR; TCRdb holds only in-frame clones, not every one. The repertoire holds 84,000 or so clones, with 70% to 90% as singletons. The sample in question was peripheral blood, obtained on day 0 of AZD1222 vaccination. This sequence joins TRBV7-3 and TRBJ2-1; TRBD2 matches at 10 bases. The clonotype originates from an adult in good health. The CDR3 loop reads CASSSGRVNNEQFF. CDR3 in DNA: TGTGCCAGCAGCAGCGGGAGGGTCAACAATGAGCAGTTCTTC.